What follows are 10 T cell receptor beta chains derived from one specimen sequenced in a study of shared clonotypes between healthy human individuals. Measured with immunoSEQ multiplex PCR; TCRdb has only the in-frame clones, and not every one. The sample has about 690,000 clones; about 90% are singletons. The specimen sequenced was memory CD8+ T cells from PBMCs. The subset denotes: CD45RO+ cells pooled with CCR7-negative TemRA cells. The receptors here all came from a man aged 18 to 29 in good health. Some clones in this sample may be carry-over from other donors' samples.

Here the CDR3 DNA reads TGTGCCAGCAGCGTAGCTGGAGGGATCAATGAGCAGTTCTTC. Protein: CASSVAGGINEQFF. The chain joins TRBV9 to TRBJ2-1, with a weak D call TRBD2 (6 bases). The germline CDR1 and CDR2 sequences are SGDLS and YYNGEE. The CDR3 spans 14 residues. Trimming shortened V by 0 bases and J by 6 bases, and 10 bases separated the two germline ends.

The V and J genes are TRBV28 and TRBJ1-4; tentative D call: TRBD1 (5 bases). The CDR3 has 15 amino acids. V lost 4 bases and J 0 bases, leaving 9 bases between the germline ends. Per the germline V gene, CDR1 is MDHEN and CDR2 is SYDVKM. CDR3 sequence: CASSWQGSTNEKLFF. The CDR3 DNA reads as TGTGCCAGCAGTTGGCAGGGCTCAACTAATGAAAAACTGTTTTTT.

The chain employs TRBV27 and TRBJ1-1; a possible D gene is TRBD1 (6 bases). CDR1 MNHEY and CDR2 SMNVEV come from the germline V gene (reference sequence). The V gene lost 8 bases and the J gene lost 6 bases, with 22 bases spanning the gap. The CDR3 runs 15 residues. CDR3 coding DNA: TGTGCCAGCGGAATTTACAGGGTCCGCGGGGCTGAAGCTTTCTTT. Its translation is CASGIYRVRGAEAFF.

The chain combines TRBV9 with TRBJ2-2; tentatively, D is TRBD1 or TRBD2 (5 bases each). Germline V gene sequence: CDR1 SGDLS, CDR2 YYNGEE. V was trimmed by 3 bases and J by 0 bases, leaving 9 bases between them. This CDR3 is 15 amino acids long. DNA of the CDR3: TGTGCCAGCAGCGATGGGACCGCGAACACCGGGGAGCTGTTTTTT. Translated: CASSDGTANTGELFF. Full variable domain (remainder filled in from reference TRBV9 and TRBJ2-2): DSGVTQTPKHLITATGQRVTLRCSPRSGDLSVYWYQQSLDQGLQFLIQYYNGEERAKGNILERFSAQQFPDLHSELNLSSLELGDSALYFCASSDGTANTGELFFGEGSRLTVL.

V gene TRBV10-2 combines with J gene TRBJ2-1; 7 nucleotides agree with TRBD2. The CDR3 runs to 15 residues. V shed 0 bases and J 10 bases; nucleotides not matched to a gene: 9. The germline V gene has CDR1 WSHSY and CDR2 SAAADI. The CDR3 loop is CASSESVGGSREQFF. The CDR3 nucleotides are TGCGCCAGCAGTGAGTCGGTGGGAGGGTCAAGAGAGCAGTTCTTC.

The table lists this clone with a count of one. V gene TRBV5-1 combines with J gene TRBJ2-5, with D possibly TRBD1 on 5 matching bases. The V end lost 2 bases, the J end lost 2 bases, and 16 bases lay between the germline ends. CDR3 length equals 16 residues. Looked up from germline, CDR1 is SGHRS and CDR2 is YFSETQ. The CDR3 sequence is CASSFSRQLIQETQYF. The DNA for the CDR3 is TGCGCCAGCAGCTTCTCTCGACAGCTGATTCAAGAGACCCAGTACTTC.

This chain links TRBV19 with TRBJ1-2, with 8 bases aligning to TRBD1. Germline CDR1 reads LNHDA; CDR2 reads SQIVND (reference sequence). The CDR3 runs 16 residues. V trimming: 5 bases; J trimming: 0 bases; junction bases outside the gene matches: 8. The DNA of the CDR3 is TGTGCCAGTAGTGCCAGGGGGCGGGATTCTAACTATGGCTACACCTTC. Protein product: CASSARGRDSNYGYTF.

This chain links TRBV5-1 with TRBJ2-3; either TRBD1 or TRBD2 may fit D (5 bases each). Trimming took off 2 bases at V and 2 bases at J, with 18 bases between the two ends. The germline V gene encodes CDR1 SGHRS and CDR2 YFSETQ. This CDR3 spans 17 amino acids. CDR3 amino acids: CASSLNRDRALTDTQYF. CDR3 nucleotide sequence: TGCGCCAGCAGCTTAAACCGGGACCGGGCCCTCACAGATACGCAGTATTTT.

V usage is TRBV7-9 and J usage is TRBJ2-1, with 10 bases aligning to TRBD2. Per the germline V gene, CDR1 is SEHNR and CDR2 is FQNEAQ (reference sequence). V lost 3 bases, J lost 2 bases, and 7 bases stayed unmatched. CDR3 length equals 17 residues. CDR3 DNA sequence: TGTGCCAGCAGCTTGCCTAGCGGGAGCCCTACCTACAATGAGCAGTTCTTC. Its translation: CASSLPSGSPTYNEQFF.

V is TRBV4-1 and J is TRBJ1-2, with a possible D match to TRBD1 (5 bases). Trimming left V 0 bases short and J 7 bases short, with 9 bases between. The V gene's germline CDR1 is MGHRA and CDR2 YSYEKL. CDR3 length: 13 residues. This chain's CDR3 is CASSQDTGGGYTF. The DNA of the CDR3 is TGCGCCAGCAGCCAAGATACCGGGGGTGGCTACACCTTC.